This record looks at one T cell receptor beta chain sequence and its context. Per germline, CDR1 DFQATT and CDR2 SNEGSKA (reference sequence). CDR3 length: 12 amino acids. V gave up 7 bases and J gave up 9 bases; unmatched junction bases: 7. This record belongs to a study of spatial heterogeneity in lung cancer. TCRdb reprocessed the 5' RACE reads via MiXCR and lists one record per CDR3 protein. This table has 2,500 to 3,000 distinct CDR3 sequences, about a sixth appearing once. This sample's time point: sample taken at primary tumor resection. The cohort: 65 to 80 early-stage, untreated non-small cell lung cancer patients. No cells were sorted before sequencing. The whole RNA sequenced was extracted from tumor, nontumor lung or frozen PBMC.

Material: normal lung tissue next to the tumor, obtained at surgery. The TCR originated in a female donor with early-stage non-small cell lung cancer. This chain uses TRBV20-1 with TRBJ2-1, with 9 bases matching TRBD2. This CDR3 reads CSGGGRGSEQFF. CDR3 DNA sequence: TGCAGTGGCGGCGGGAGGGGGAGTGAGCAGTTCTTC.